The 11 T cell receptor beta chains in this list originate from one sample, sequenced in a study of T cells in Graves' hyperthyroidism and ophthalmopathy. The TCR beta CDR3 regions underwent amplification using RNA transcripts as the source. HTBI primers were used for first-round RT-PCR of the TCR CDR3. TCRdb re-derived calls from the multiplex PCR reads in MiXCR, one entry per CDR3 protein. The sample records 550,000 to 600,000 distinct CDR3 sequences, 13% to 15% being singletons. Material for sequencing was blood. The receptors derive from a woman aged 18-30 years with Graves' ophthalmopathy.

The CDR3 loop reads CASSFSSGSLSYEQYF. The CDR3 bases are TGTGCCAGCAGTTTCTCTAGCGGGAGTCTCTCCTACGAGCAGTACTTC. V and J are TRBV27 and TRBJ2-7; TRBD2 aligns across 10 bases. Germline V gives CDR1 MNHEY, CDR2 SMNVEV (reference sequence). V was clipped by 3 bases and J by 0 bases; unmatched bases: 5. The length of the CDR3 is 16 residues.

This clonotype appeared many times. V usage is TRBV7-9 and J usage is TRBJ1-4; 8 bases line up with TRBD1. Germline V gene sequence: CDR1 SEHNR, CDR2 FQNEAQ (reference sequence). The CDR3 consists of 16 residues. After removal of 11 bases from V and 0 bases from J, the junction contained 11 bases not matched to a gene. The CDR3 here is CAGTGGGTATNEKLFF. CDR3 nucleotide sequence: TGTGCCGGCACAGGGGGGGGGACCGCAACTAATGAAAAACTGTTTTTT.

This chain joins TRBV14 and TRBJ2-2; no clear D. Germline CDR1 is SGHDN and CDR2 is FVKESK. The CDR3 spans 18 residues. V was shortened by 0 bases and J by 3 bases, with 17 bases between the two germline ends. Here the CDR3 reads CASSQDSTGVWDTGELFF. CDR3 in DNA: TGTGCCAGCAGCCAAGATAGCACTGGGGTGTGGGACACCGGGGAGCTGTTTTTT.

Many counts were recorded for this clonotype. The rearrangement joins TRBV5-1 to TRBJ2-1, with D perhaps matching TRBD2 (7 bases). Germline V gene sequence: CDR1 SGHRS, CDR2 YFSETQ. The CDR3 runs to 15 residues. With 1 base removed from V and 6 bases from J, the gap between germline ends came to 14 bases. CDR3 sequence (DNA): TGCGCCAGCAGCTTGACCGTGGGAGGGGGCAATGAGCAGTTCTTC. Protein product: CASSLTVGGGNEQFF.

This clonotype was picked up a small number of times. The chain uses TRBV2 and TRBJ1-2; D is uncertain. This CDR3 is 15 amino acids long. Trimming shortened V by 4 bases and J by 1 base, and 13 bases separated the two germline ends. Germline V gene data show CDR1 as SNHLY and CDR2 as FYNNEI. The CDR3 protein is CASSARGSINYGYTF. The CDR3 DNA is TGTGCCAGCAGTGCTCGAGGGTCAATTAACTATGGCTACACCTTC.

This clonotype was counted only a few times. The CDR3 coding sequence is TGTGCCAGCAGTTCGGGGACACTTGATAATTCACCCCTCCACTTT. Amino acids: CASSSGTLDNSPLHF. The chain uses TRBV6-1 and TRBJ1-6, with a tentative D call TRBD1 (6 bases). The V gene lost 5 bases and the J gene lost 5 bases, with 13 bases spanning the gap. The germline V gene has CDR1 MNHNS and CDR2 SASEGT. This CDR3 region has 15 residues.

This chain links TRBV24-1 with TRBJ1-5; TRBD1 matches 7 bases. This CDR3 contains 18 residues. CDR1 is KGHDR and CDR2 is SFDVKD in the germline V gene. V was pared by 1 base and J by 5 bases, with 13 bases of the junction left unmatched. The CDR3 loop reads CATSDFSPDREGDQPQHF. The CDR3 DNA follows: TGTGCCACCAGTGATTTTAGTCCCGACAGGGAGGGCGATCAGCCCCAGCATTTT.

This clonotype has a count of ten or more. This chain uses TRBV7-2 with TRBJ2-3, with 10 bases that match TRBD2. After removal of 6 bases from V and 2 bases from J, the junction contained 5 bases not matched to a gene. This CDR3 comprises 15 residues. Germline assignment: CDR1 SGHTA and CDR2 FQGNSA. CDR3 in amino acids: CASRRAGGPTDTQYF. In DNA, the CDR3 is TGTGCCAGCAGGCGAGCGGGAGGGCCCACAGATACGCAGTATTTT.

Many counts were recorded for this clonotype. The gene calls are TRBV28 and TRBJ2-1; 9 nucleotides agree with TRBD2. The V gene end was trimmed by 1 base and the J gene end by 0 bases; junction bases not matched to a gene: 1. Germline loops: CDR1 MDHEN, CDR2 SYDVKM. The CDR3 consists of 16 residues. The CDR3 DNA reads as TGTGCCAGCAGTTTATTTAGCGGGAGCTCCTACAATGAGCAGTTCTTC. It codes for CASSLFSGSSYNEQFF.

The chain combines TRBV6-1 with TRBJ1-1; D is ambiguous. From germline, CDR1 is MNHNS and CDR2 SASEGT. V dropped 6 bases and J dropped 0 bases, with 14 bases sitting between them. The CDR3 covers 15 residues. Here the CDR3 DNA reads TGTGCCAGCAGCCGGTCGGAGGGCGTGAACACTGAAGCTTTCTTT. Amino acids: CASSRSEGVNTEAFF.

This clonotype was picked up many times. The chain recombines TRBV6-5 with TRBJ1-1; 8 bases fit TRBD1. The CDR3 is 18 amino acids. The germline V gene encodes CDR1 MNHEY and CDR2 SVGAGI. The trim removed 0 bases at V and 3 bases at J, leaving 12 bases unmatched. The chain's CDR3 is CASSYSTRGQGLYTEAFF. DNA for the CDR3: TGTGCCAGCAGTTACTCCACCCGCGGACAGGGCCTGTACACTGAAGCTTTCTTT.